The 31 T cell receptor beta chains listed next were all sequenced from one sample in a study of shared clonotypes between healthy human individuals. Clones were read by immunoSEQ multiplex PCR, and TCRdb kept only the in-frame ones, dropping some. The table has 2 million to 2.5 million clones, around 90% seen once. The sample taken for sequencing was naive CD4+ T cells from PBMCs. As for subset: CD45RA+ positively selected. Receptors were obtained from a man aged 18 to 29 in good health. Some clones in this sample may be carry-over from other donors' samples.

The rearrangement joins TRBV7-2 to TRBJ1-2; no clear D gene. V dropped 2 bases and J dropped 3 bases, with 7 bases sitting between them. This CDR3 contains 13 residues. Germline loops: CDR1 SGHTA, CDR2 FQGNSA. In DNA, the CDR3 is TGTGCCAGCAGCTTACAGGCTTACTATGGCTACACCTTC. Amino acid sequence: CASSLQAYYGYTF.

The V call is TRBV30, the J call TRBJ1-4, with 9 nucleotides matching TRBD1. The CDR3 sequence is 17 residues long. Germline V gene lookup returns CDR1 GTSNPN and CDR2 SVGIG (reference sequence). The ends lost 3 bases at V and 0 bases at J; junction bases unmatched: 8. The CDR3 DNA is TGTGCCTGGAGGCGGAGGGGGACAGGGCCAACTAATGAAAAACTGTTTTTT. Translated, it gives CAWRRRGTGPTNEKLFF.

This clone was seen just once. The chain is built from TRBV9 and TRBJ2-2; the D gene is possibly TRBD2 (6 bases). The ends were cut back, 3 bases at V and 5 bases at J, with 32 bases in the middle. Germline assignment: CDR1 SGDLS and CDR2 YYNGEE. The CDR3 has 21 amino acids. CDR3 sequence (DNA): TGTGCCAGCAGCGAATCCCCTTCGGGTCGCGGGAAGCGTGGTCAGACCGGGGAGCTGTTTTTT. Its translation is CASSESPSGRGKRGQTGELFF.

The chain joins TRBV5-4 to TRBJ2-7; possible D gene TRBD2, 6 bases. V was pared by 4 bases and J by 5 bases, with 16 bases between. CDR1 and CDR2 (germline): SGHNT, YYREEE (reference sequence). The CDR3 spans 14 residues. The CDR3 region has the DNA TGTGCCAGCAGCACGGCCGGGGGTCGTGACGAGCAGTACTTC. This gives the protein CASSTAGGRDEQYF. The full variable domain, in which reference TRBV5-4 and TRBJ2-7 provide the parts outside the CDR3, is ETGVTQSPTHLIKTRGQQVTLRCSSQSGHNTVSWYQQALGQGPQFIFQYYREEENGRGNFPPRFSGLQFPNYSSELNVNALELDDSALYLCASSTAGGRDEQYFGPGTRLTVT.

The chain joins TRBV25-1 to TRBJ1-2, with D possibly being TRBD1 (5 bases). Trimming removed 5 bases at V and 2 bases at J, with 9 bases between. The CDR3 runs 13 residues. CDR1 MGHDK and CDR2 SYGVNS come from the germline V gene. CDR3 sequence reads: CASSFAGNYGYTF. As DNA, the CDR3 is TGTGCCAGCAGTTTTGCAGGGAACTATGGCTACACCTTC.

The chain combines TRBV18 with TRBJ2-7; D not certain. From germline, CDR1 is KGHSH and CDR2 LQKENI. V lost 2 bases, J lost 5 bases, and 4 bases lay in between. The length of the CDR3 is 11 residues. The CDR3 DNA sequence: TGTGCCAGCTCACCAAATGACGAGCAGTACTTC. Its protein is CASSPNDEQYF.

The chain couples TRBV11-2 to TRBJ2-1; 13 nucleotides line up with TRBD2. Trimming took 5 bases from V and 4 from J; bases not matched to a gene: 2. Germline V lookup: CDR1 SGHAT, CDR2 FQNNGV. The CDR3 is 15 amino acids. The CDR3 reads CASSGTSGAYNEQFF. The CDR3 DNA reads as TGTGCCAGCAGCGGGACTAGCGGGGCTTACAATGAGCAGTTCTTC. The variable domain in full, completed from reference TRBV11-2 and TRBJ2-1, reads EAGVAQSPRYKIIEKRQSVAFWCNPISGHATLYWYQQILGQGPKLLIQFQNNGVVDDSQLPKDRFSAERLKGVDSTLKIQPAKLEDSAVYLCASSGTSGAYNEQFFGPGTRLTVL.

The J gene is TRBJ2-3, the V gene TRBV7-2, with D tentatively TRBD2 (5 bases). Germline loops: CDR1 SGHTA, CDR2 FQGNSA. The CDR3 runs to 15 residues. V lost 5 bases to trimming and J lost 6 bases, with 18 bases between them. Here the CDR3 DNA reads TGTGCCAGCAGCCTCCCCCCGAGGGCGGGTGATACGCAGTATTTT. This sequence encodes CASSLPPRAGDTQYF.

V and J are TRBV15 and TRBJ1-2; D perhaps matches TRBD1 (6 bases). CDR3 length equals 16 residues. The germline V gene encodes CDR1 LNHNV and CDR2 YYDKDF (reference sequence). V lost 6 bases and J lost 4, with 21 bases in between. CDR3 protein: CATSTGHPPSGYGYTF. The DNA for the CDR3 is TGTGCCACCAGTACGGGACACCCTCCAAGCGGCTATGGCTACACCTTC.

The J gene is TRBJ2-5, the V gene TRBV29-1; 9 nucleotides align to TRBD2. The J segment lost 5 bases and the V segment lost 5 bases, leaving 9 bases of the junction unmatched. There are 14 residues in the CDR3. Germline V gene sequence: CDR1 SQVTM, CDR2 ANQGSEA. CDR3 sequence (DNA): TGCAGCGTTTTGAAGGACAGCGGGGGGGAGACCCAGTACTTC. It translates to CSVLKDSGGETQYF.

V and J are TRBV4-1 and TRBJ1-5; D is undetermined. Trimming removed 0 bases at V and 5 bases at J, with 8 bases between. CDR1 and CDR2 (germline): MGHRA, YSYEKL. This CDR3 has 14 amino acids. CDR3 nucleotides: TGCGCCAGCAGCCAAGATGGCACATATCAGCCCCAGCATTTT. Protein product: CASSQDGTYQPQHF.

This clone was observed a handful of times. The chain links TRBV7-2 to TRBJ1-5, with D possibly matching TRBD1 (6 bases). Germline CDR1 reads SGHTA; CDR2 reads FQGNSA. V was cut by 5 bases and J by 5 bases, with 10 bases left in between. The CDR3 length is 13 residues. CDR3 residues: CASSGRGDQPQHF. Here the CDR3 DNA reads TGTGCCAGCAGCGGGAGGGGGGATCAGCCCCAGCATTTT.

Regarding this clone: This CDR3 is also generated by other DNA sequences in the sample. V gene TRBV5-1 combines with J gene TRBJ2-1; perhaps TRBD2 as D (6 bases). Trimming removed 0 bases at V and 0 bases at J, with 7 bases between. There are 15 residues in the CDR3. Germline V gene lookup returns CDR1 SGHRS and CDR2 YFSETQ. The DNA of the CDR3 is TGCGCCAGCAGCTTGGTTAGCGGCTCCTACAATGAGCAGTTCTTC. Translation: CASSLVSGSYNEQFF.

This sequence joins TRBV5-1 and TRBJ2-3, with D hard to call. Trimming removed 0 bases at V and 3 bases at J, with 17 bases between. This CDR3 has 17 residues. Germline V gene sequence: CDR1 SGHRS, CDR2 YFSETQ. CDR3 protein: CASSLAPGGVRTDTQYF. CDR3 in DNA: TGCGCCAGCAGCTTGGCCCCGGGTGGGGTTCGAACAGATACGCAGTATTTT.

With regard to this clone: The same CDR3 arises from other DNA sequences in this sample as well. V usage is TRBV11-2 and J usage is TRBJ1-5, with a possible D match to TRBD1 (6 bases). Trimming took off 5 bases at V and 4 bases at J, with 9 bases between the two ends. CDR1 and CDR2 from the germline V gene are SGHAT and FQNNGV. This CDR3 has 13 residues. CDR3 sequence (DNA): TGTGCCAGCAGCCTCGGACAGAATCAGCCCCAGCATTTT. Translated: CASSLGQNQPQHF.

This sequence joins TRBV6-1 and TRBJ1-1; D gene ambiguous. Germline CDR1 and CDR2: MNHNS and SASEGT. The V end was cut by 7 bases, the J end by 3 bases, with 12 bases between. This CDR3 has 13 amino acids. In nucleotides, the CDR3 is TGTGCCAGCACCCCTGACCGAGACACTGAAGCTTTCTTT. It encodes CASTPDRDTEAFF.

The chain has TRBV7-9 and TRBJ1-4, with D maybe TRBD1 (6 bases). Trimming removed 8 bases at V and 8 bases at J, with 18 bases between. Germline V lookup: CDR1 SEHNR, CDR2 FQNEAQ (reference sequence). The CDR3 extends over 14 amino acids. CDR3: CASVSAGEGEKLFF. In nucleotides, the CDR3 is TGTGCCAGCGTATCGGCAGGGGAGGGAGAAAAACTGTTTTTT. The variable domain in full, completed from reference TRBV7-9 and TRBJ1-4, reads DTGVSQNPRHKITKRGQNVTFRCDPISEHNRLYWYRQTLGQGPEFLTYFQNEAQLEKSRLLSDRFSAERPKGSFSTLEIQRTEQGDSAMYLCASVSAGEGEKLFFGSGTQLSVL.

The V and J genes are TRBV7-6 and TRBJ2-5; D is uncertain. Germline CDR1 is SGHVS and CDR2 is FNYEAQ. V was shortened by 2 bases and J by 5 bases, with 9 bases between the two germline ends. The CDR3 spans 13 residues. The CDR3 sequence: CASSLSARETQYF. The CDR3 DNA is TGTGCCAGCAGCTTATCTGCGCGGGAGACCCAGTACTTC. Using reference TRBV7-6 and TRBJ2-5 for the parts outside the CDR3, the full variable domain is GAGVSQSPRYKVTKRGQDVALRCDPISGHVSLYWYRQALGQGPEFLTYFNYEAQQDKSGLPNDRFSAERPEGSISTLTIQRTEQRDSAMYRCASSLSARETQYFGPGTRLLVL.

The rearrangement uses TRBV10-3 and TRBJ2-7, with 9 bases identical to TRBD1. J was trimmed by 1 base and V by 4 bases; bases with no gene match: 8. Looked up from germline, CDR1 is ENHRY and CDR2 is SYGVKD. This CDR3 region has 16 residues. Here the CDR3 DNA reads TGTGCCATCAGTGGGAAGACCGGGACAGGGTCCTACGAGCAGTACTTC. The encoded protein is CAISGKTGTGSYEQYF.

The CDR3 spells CASSLRATNEKLFF. The CDR3 DNA is TGTGCCAGCAGTTTGAGGGCAACTAATGAAAAACTGTTTTTT. V gene TRBV28 combines with J gene TRBJ1-4; no definite D call. This CDR3 comprises 14 residues. Germline-derived CDR1 and CDR2 are MDHEN and SYDVKM. Between the trimmed V and J ends, which lost 3 bases and 0 bases, there was a span of 5 bases. Looking up the rest from reference TRBV28 and TRBJ1-4 gives the full variable domain: DVKVTQSSRYLVKRTGEKVFLECVQDMDHENMFWYRQDPGLGLRLIYFSYDVKMKEKGDIPEGYSVSREKKERFSLILESASTNQTSMYLCASSLRATNEKLFFGSGTQLSVL.

This chain links TRBV10-3 with TRBJ2-1, with TRBD2 as a possible D gene (6 bases). V was cut by 2 bases and J by 12 bases, with 14 bases left in between. Germline CDR1 is ENHRY and CDR2 is SYGVKD. The CDR3 covers 13 residues. The CDR3 spells CAISEKGGTWQFF. The CDR3 coding sequence is TGTGCCATCAGTGAGAAGGGTGGGACTTGGCAGTTCTTC.

Comment on this clone: The junction departs from germline at one end; a sequencing error may be responsible. V gene TRBV7-8 combines with J gene TRBJ2-7; the D gene could be TRBD1 or TRBD2 (6 bases each). The CDR3 runs to 17 residues. The germline V gene has CDR1 SGHVS and CDR2 FQNEAQ. CDR3 coding DNA: TGTGCCAGCAGCTTACTCTGGGGGGCCGGGACTCCCTATGAGCAGTACTTC. This encodes CASSLLWGAGTPYEQYF.

The chain has TRBV18 and TRBJ2-1; perhaps TRBD1 as D (6 bases). Germline V CDR1 and CDR2: KGHSH, LQKENI. With 3 bases removed from V and 8 bases from J, the gap between germline ends came to 17 bases. This CDR3 is built from 15 residues. Here the CDR3 DNA reads TGTGCCAGCTCACCCCAACAGGGTAGTACGGATGAGCAGTTCTTC. Its protein product is CASSPQQGSTDEQFF.

This chain connects TRBV19 to TRBJ2-2, with D unresolved. V gave up 0 bases and J gave up 13 bases, with 12 bases separating them. This CDR3 contains 13 residues. Per germline, CDR1 LNHDA and CDR2 SQIVND (reference sequence). DNA of the CDR3: TGTGCCAGTAGTATAGACCGGACCAAGGGGCTGTTTTTT. Protein sequence: CASSIDRTKGLFF. Full variable domain (missing parts from reference TRBV19 and TRBJ2-2): DGGITQSPKYLFRKEGQNVTLSCEQNLNHDAMYWYRQDPGQGLRLIYYSQIVNDFQKGDIAEGYSVSREKKESFPLTVTSAQKNPTAFYLCASSIDRTKGLFFGEGSRLTVL.

For this clone: Being one base from a much bigger clone, this may be a read error. This same CDR3 is encoded by further DNA sequences in the sample. The chain uses TRBV6-1 and TRBJ1-2; the D is unclear. Germline V gives CDR1 MNHNS, CDR2 SASEGT. The CDR3 sequence is 11 residues long. The germline V and J ends were trimmed by 6 bases and 2 bases, with 4 bases remaining between them. The CDR3: CASRLNYGYTF. CDR3 nucleotides: TGTGCCAGCAGGTTAAACTATGGCTACACCTTC.

This chain joins TRBV5-1 and TRBJ2-7; tentatively, D is TRBD2 (5 bases). Looked up from germline, CDR1 is SGHRS and CDR2 is YFSETQ. The CDR3 is 16 amino acids. V lost 4 bases, J lost 3 bases, and 20 bases lay in between. CDR3 in amino acids: CASSQQPGIQGYEQYF. The CDR3 DNA follows: TGCGCCAGCAGCCAACAACCGGGGATACAAGGCTACGAGCAGTACTTC. Variable domain in full (rest from reference TRBV5-1 and TRBJ2-7): KAGVTQTPRYLIKTRGQQVTLSCSPISGHRSVSWYQQTPGQGLQFLFEYFSETQRNKGNFPGRFSGRQFSNSRSEMNVSTLELGDSALYLCASSQQPGIQGYEQYFGPGTRLTVT.

The genes are TRBV29-1 and TRBJ1-6; 9 bases fit TRBD1. The CDR3 runs 13 residues. The germline V gene encodes CDR1 SQVTM and CDR2 ANQGSEA. The trim removed 8 bases at V and 7 bases at J, leaving 6 bases unmatched. CDR3 coding DNA: TGCAGCACCCGGGACAGGGAGAATTCACCCCTCCACTTT. This gives the protein CSTRDRENSPLHF.

Notes on this clone: A junction end diverges from the germline sequence, so it may reflect a read error. The rearrangement joins TRBV6-1 to TRBJ1-4; a possible D gene is TRBD1 (6 bases). This CDR3 is built from 14 residues. Looked up from germline, CDR1 is MNHNS and CDR2 is SASEGT. CDR3 sequence reads: CAAGAGHPNEKLFF. Written as DNA, the CDR3 is TGCGCAGCAGGAGCGGGACACCCTAATGAAAAACTGTTTTTT.

The rearrangement joins TRBV2 to TRBJ1-1; no clear D. CDR1 is SNHLY, CDR2 FYNNEI, per germline. The CDR3 has 12 residues. V lost 6 bases and J lost 11, with 16 bases in between. The CDR3 protein is CASSSTSSAAFF. DNA of the CDR3: TGTGCCAGCAGCAGTACCTCCTCGGCGGCTTTCTTT.

The rearrangement links TRBV30 to TRBJ1-5, with unresolved D. This CDR3 is 15 amino acids long. Trimming took 2 bases from V and 0 from J, leaving 11 bases between them. CDR1 and CDR2 (germline): GTSNPN, SVGIG (reference sequence). The CDR3 nucleotides are TGTGCCTGGAGTTATAAGGAATATAGCAATCAGCCCCAGCATTTT. It translates to CAWSYKEYSNQPQHF.

The J gene is TRBJ2-7, the V gene TRBV9, with 7 nucleotides matching TRBD2. Germline V gives CDR1 SGDLS, CDR2 YYNGEE. V lost 4 bases, J lost 0 bases, and 7 bases stayed unmatched. The CDR3 is 15 amino acids. CDR3 nucleotide sequence: TGTGCCAGCAGCCCCCTGGGGGGGAGCTCCTACGAGCAGTACTTC. As protein: CASSPLGGSSYEQYF. Full variable domain (rest looked up from reference TRBV9 and TRBJ2-7): DSGVTQTPKHLITATGQRVTLRCSPRSGDLSVYWYQQSLDQGLQFLIQYYNGEERAKGNILERFSAQQFPDLHSELNLSSLELGDSALYFCASSPLGGSSYEQYFGPGTRLTVT.